This record looks at one T cell receptor beta chain sequence and its context. The sample is drawn from a study of T cells in Graves' hyperthyroidism and ophthalmopathy. Study-wide context: It was at initial diagnosis, before any treatment, that peripheral blood was collected.

Amplified TCR beta CDR3 regions derived from RNA transcripts. The study used the HTBI primer set for a first-round RT-PCR of the TCR CDR3. TCRdb independently ran MiXCR on the multiplex PCR reads; one entry per CDR3 protein. Of hundreds of thousands of distinct CDR3 sequences listed, about 14% were seen once; the top ten hold roughly 5.7%. Trimming cost V 5 bases and J 2 bases, with 15 bases left between them. The length of the CDR3 is 15 residues. Germline-derived CDR1 and CDR2 are LNHDA and SQIVND (reference sequence). The genes are TRBV19 and TRBJ1-2; weak D call: TRBD1 (6 bases). The receptor's source is a woman aged 25 to 39 with Graves' hyperthyroidism that later progressed to Graves' ophthalmopathy. The sample taken for sequencing was blood. CDR3 sequence: CASSGSRGRNYGYTF. The DNA for the CDR3 is TGTGCCAGTAGTGGCAGCAGGGGTAGGAACTATGGCTACACCTTC.